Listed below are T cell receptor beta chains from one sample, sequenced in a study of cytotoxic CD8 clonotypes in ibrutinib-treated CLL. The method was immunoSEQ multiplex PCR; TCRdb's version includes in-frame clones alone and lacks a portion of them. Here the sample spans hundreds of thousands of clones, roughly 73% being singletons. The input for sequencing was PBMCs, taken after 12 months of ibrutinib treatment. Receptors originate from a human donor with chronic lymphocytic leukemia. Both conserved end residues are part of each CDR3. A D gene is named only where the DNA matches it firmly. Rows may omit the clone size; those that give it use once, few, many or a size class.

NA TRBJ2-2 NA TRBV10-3 TGTGCCATCAGTGACAGGACCCTAAACACCGGGGAGCTGTTTTTT CAISDRTLNTGELFF
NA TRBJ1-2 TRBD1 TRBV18 TGTGCCAGCTCACCACGGGACAGGGTAGAGTATGGCTACACCTTC CASSPRDRVEYGYTF
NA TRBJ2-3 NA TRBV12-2 TGTGCAAGTCGCTTAGCGGCGGGACAGGGATTCGTGGATACGCAGTATTTT CASRLAAGQGFVDTQYF
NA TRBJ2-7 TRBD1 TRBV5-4 TGTGCCACCCATCCGGGACAGGGGCGCGAGCAGTACTTC CATHPGQGREQYF
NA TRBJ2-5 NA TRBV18 TGTGCCAGCTCACCCGGGCCCATCCAAGAGACCCAGTACTTC CASSPGPIQETQYF
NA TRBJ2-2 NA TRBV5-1 TGCGCCAGCAGCTTGGTCGGACAGAACACCGGGGAGCTGTTTTTT CASSLVGQNTGELFF
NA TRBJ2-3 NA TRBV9 TGTGCCAGCAGCCCCGGGACCGTGACAGATACGCAGTATTTT CASSPGTVTDTQYF
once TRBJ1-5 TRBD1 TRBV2 TGTGCCAGCAGTGGAGACAGGGGAAGCAATCAGCCCCAGCATTTT CASSGDRGSNQPQHF
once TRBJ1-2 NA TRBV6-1 TGTGCCAGCAGTACTCCCCCCCTCAGCTATGGCTACACCTTC CASSTPPLSYGYTF
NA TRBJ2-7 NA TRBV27 TGTGCCAGCCGGAACAGGACCTACGAGCAGTACTTC CASRNRTYEQYF
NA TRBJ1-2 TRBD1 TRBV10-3 TGTGCCATCAGTGAGTCTAGTGGACAGGGCGCGAATGGCTACACCTTC CAISESSGQGANGYTF
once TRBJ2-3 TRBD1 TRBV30 TGTGCCTGGAGCCATCGACAGGGTACAGATACGCAGTATTTT CAWSHRQGTDTQYF
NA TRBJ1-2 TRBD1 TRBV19 TGTGCCAGTAGTGTGGGACAGGGGAACTATGGCTACACCTTC CASSVGQGNYGYTF
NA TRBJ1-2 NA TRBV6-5 TGTGCCAGCAGTTACTCTACCCGATATGGCTACACCTTC CASSYSTRYGYTF
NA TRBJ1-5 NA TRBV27 TGTGCCAGCAGTCTGACAGGTCCCCAGCCCCAGCATTTT CASSLTGPQPQHF
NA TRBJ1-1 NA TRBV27 TGTGCCAGCAGTTTAGGGCAGGGTCGCACTGAAGCTTTCTTT CASSLGQGRTEAFF
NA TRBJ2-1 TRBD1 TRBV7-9 TGTGCCAGCAGCCAACAGGGGAATGAGCAGTTCTTC CASSQQGNEQFF
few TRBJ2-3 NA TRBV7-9 TGTGCCAGCAGCTTCCAGGGGGGAGATACGCAGTATTTT CASSFQGGDTQYF
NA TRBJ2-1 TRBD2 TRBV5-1 TGCGCCAGCTCCCCCCACGGGACTAGCGGGATTAATGAGCAGTTCTTC CASSPHGTSGINEQFF
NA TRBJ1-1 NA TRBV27 TGTGCCAGCAGCAACAGGGATTCAGACACTGAAGCTTTCTTT CASSNRDSDTEAFF
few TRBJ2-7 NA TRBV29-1 TGCAGCGCTAGGACGGACACCTACGAGCAGTACTTC CSARTDTYEQYF
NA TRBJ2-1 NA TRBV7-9 TGTGCCAGCAGCTTCCAACCCAATGAGCAGTTCTTC CASSFQPNEQFF
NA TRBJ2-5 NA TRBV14 TGTGCCAGCAGCCAAGTTAGGAGGGAAACGGGGTGGCAAGAGACCCAGTACTTC CASSQVRRETGWQETQYF
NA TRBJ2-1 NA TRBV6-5 TGTGCCAGCAGTTTATCGGCTTATTTCTACAATGAGCAGTTCTTC CASSLSAYFYNEQFF
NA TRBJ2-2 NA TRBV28 TGTGCCAGCAGCCAAGGGGCAGGGAACACCGGGGAGCTGTTTTTT CASSQGAGNTGELFF
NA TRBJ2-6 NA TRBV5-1 TGCGCCAGCAGCTTGGCCCAGCAAAACTCTGGGGCCAACGTCCTGACTTTC CASSLAQQNSGANVLTF
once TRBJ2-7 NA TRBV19 TGTGCCAGTAGTGCGTTCACAGGTCCCGAGCAGTACTTC CASSAFTGPEQYF
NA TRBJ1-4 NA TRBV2 TGTGCCAGCGGGTGGTATGAAAAACTGTTTTTT CASGWYEKLFF
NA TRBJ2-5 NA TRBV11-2 TGTGCCAGCAGCTTTCCGCCGAACCAAGAGACCCAGTACTTC CASSFPPNQETQYF
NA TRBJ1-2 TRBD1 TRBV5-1 TGCGCCAGCAGCCTTAAGACAGGGGATGGCTACACCTTC CASSLKTGDGYTF
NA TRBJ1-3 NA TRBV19 TGTGCCAGTAGCGACCTCGGTGACACCATATATTTT CASSDLGDTIYF
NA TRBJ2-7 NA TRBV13 TGTGCCAGCAGCTTATTGTACTCTTTCGAGCAGTACTTC CASSLLYSFEQYF
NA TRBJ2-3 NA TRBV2 TGTGCCAGCATTCGGCTATCGGATACGCAGTATTTT CASIRLSDTQYF
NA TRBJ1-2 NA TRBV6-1 TGTGCCAGCAGTGAACTAGGGGCGCGCTACCACGCGCATCCTGGCTACACCTTC CASSELGARYHAHPGYTF
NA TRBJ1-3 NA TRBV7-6 TGTGCCAGCAGCTTAGGGGACGGCTCTGGAAACACCATATATTTT CASSLGDGSGNTIYF
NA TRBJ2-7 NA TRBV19 TGTGCCAGTAGTCCAGGATGGCGGGCCGACTCCTACGAGCAGTACTTC CASSPGWRADSYEQYF
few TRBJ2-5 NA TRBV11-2 TGTGCCAGCAGACCCGCAGGGATCCAAGAGACCCAGTACTTC CASRPAGIQETQYF
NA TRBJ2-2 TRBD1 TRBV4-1 TGCGCCAGCAGCCAAAGCCGCCTCCGGGACAGCGATAACACCGGGGAGCTGTTTTTT CASSQSRLRDSDNTGELFF
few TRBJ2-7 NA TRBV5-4 TGTGCCAGCAGCTTGGCCTCCGCGGGCAGCTCCTACGAGCAGTACTTC CASSLASAGSSYEQYF
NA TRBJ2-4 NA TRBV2 TGTGCCAGCCAGGTATCGAACATTCAGTACTTC CASQVSNIQYF
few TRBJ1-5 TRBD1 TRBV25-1 TGTGCCAGCGCTGACAGGGGGAGCAATCAGCCCCAGCATTTT CASADRGSNQPQHF
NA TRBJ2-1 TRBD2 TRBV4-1 TGCGCCAGCAGCCAAGATTTCGGACTAGCGGGAGAGGTAAATGAGCAGTTCTTC CASSQDFGLAGEVNEQFF
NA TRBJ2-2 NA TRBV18 TGTGCCAGCTCACCCCGCGACGGGCAGACCGGGGAGCTGTTTTTT CASSPRDGQTGELFF
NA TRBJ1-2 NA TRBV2 TGTGCCAGCACCACAAACACGAGGGGCTACACCTTC CASTTNTRGYTF
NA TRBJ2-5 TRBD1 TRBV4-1 TGCGCCAGCAGCCAAGTCGGCAGGGGGCGATTGGAGGAGACCCAGTACTTC CASSQVGRGRLEETQYF
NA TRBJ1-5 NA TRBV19 TGTGCCAGTAGTATGAGAGTTACTAGCAATCAGCCCCAGCATTTT CASSMRVTSNQPQHF
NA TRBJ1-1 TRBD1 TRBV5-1 TGCGCCAGCAGCGAGGACAGGGGGTCGACCGGCCTCACTGAAGCTTTCTTT CASSEDRGSTGLTEAFF
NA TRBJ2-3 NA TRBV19 TGTGCCAGTAGTAAAAGGGCTAGCGCTGGGTTCACAGATACGCAGTATTTT CASSKRASAGFTDTQYF
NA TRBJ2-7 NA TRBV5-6 TGTGCCAGCCACCGGACAGCCCCCTCCTACGAGCAGTACTTC CASHRTAPSYEQYF
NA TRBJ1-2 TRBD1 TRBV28 TGTGCCAGCAGTGCAACGGGACAGGCGTTCACCTTC CASSATGQAFTF
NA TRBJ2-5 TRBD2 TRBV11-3 TGTGCCAGCAGCCGACTAGCGGGAGGGACCCAGTACTTC CASSRLAGGTQYF
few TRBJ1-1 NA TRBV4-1 TGCGCCAGCAGCCCCACGTTTTCCACTGAAGCTTTCTTT CASSPTFSTEAFF
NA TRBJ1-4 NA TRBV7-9 TGTGCCAGCAGCTTAGAGGGGATTGAAAGAGGGGAAAAACTGTTTTTT CASSLEGIERGEKLFF
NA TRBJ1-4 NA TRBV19 TGTGCCAGTAGTAGTACTGTGGGCCTTCCCGGACGGAAACTGTTTTTT CASSSTVGLPGRKLFF
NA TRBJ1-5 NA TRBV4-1 TGCGCCAGCAGCCAAGACAGACCTCCCGGGTATAGCAATCAGCCCCAGCATTTT CASSQDRPPGYSNQPQHF
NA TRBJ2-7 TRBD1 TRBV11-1 TGTGCCAGCAGCTTCGAGGGATGGTCGGGACAGGACATCTCCTACGAGCAGTACTTC CASSFEGWSGQDISYEQYF
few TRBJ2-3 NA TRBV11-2 TGTGCCAGCAGCCTGGGAATACTAGCAGGTAGCACAGATACGCAGTATTTT CASSLGILAGSTDTQYF
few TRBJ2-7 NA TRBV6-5 TGTGCCAGCAGTTACTCTGGAGCGGTCTCCTACGAGCAGTACTTC CASSYSGAVSYEQYF
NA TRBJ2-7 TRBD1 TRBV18 TGTGCCAGCTCACCAAGACAGGGTCTGAACGAGCAGTACTTC CASSPRQGLNEQYF